A single sample is the source of the 31 T cell receptor beta chains below, sequenced in a study of T-cell reconstitution after alpha-beta-depleted transplantation in children. For TCRbeta, the library was prepared with unique molecular identifiers. MiXCR, run by TCRdb on the PCR reads, gives a single entry per CDR3 protein. The data hold fewer than 1 million distinct CDR3 sequences, with 16% observed a single time. The sequences come from PBMCs, mostly from graft donor cells, collected 360 days after TCRalphabeta/CD19-depleted stem cell transplant. The source is a male patient between 10 and 17 years old who had a stem cell transplant for acute lymphoblastic leukemia, so the T cells may come from the graft donor.

The chain joins TRBV11-2 to TRBJ2-1; D is tentatively TRBD1 or TRBD2 (6 bases each). This CDR3 region has 13 residues. The germline V gene encodes CDR1 SGHAT and CDR2 FQNNGV. Trimming took 5 bases from V and 12 from J, leaving 17 bases between them. CDR3 DNA sequence: TGTGCCAGCAGCGGAGGGGGGTGGAACGGGCAGTTCTTC. Protein sequence: CASSGGGWNGQFF.

There are a few counts of this clonotype. V is TRBV7-6 and J is TRBJ2-1; 8 bases are a match to TRBD2. The CDR3 has 20 residues. J was trimmed by 1 base and V by 4 bases; bases with no gene match: 18. Germline V gene lookup returns CDR1 SGHVS and CDR2 FNYEAQ. In nucleotides, the CDR3 is TGTGCCAGCAGCTCCTTCGGAGCGGGAGAATTTGTCAAGTCCTACAATGAGCAGTTCTTC. Translation gives CASSSFGAGEFVKSYNEQFF.

This clonotype was detected only a few times. This chain connects TRBV9 to TRBJ2-7; D is ambiguous. This CDR3 comprises 14 residues. Between the trimmed V and J ends, which lost 4 bases and 3 bases, there was a span of 14 bases. CDR1 SGDLS and CDR2 YYNGEE come from the germline V gene. The CDR3 loop is CASSPWTVGYEQYF. In nucleotides, the CDR3 is TGTGCCAGCAGCCCGTGGACCGTGGGCTACGAGCAGTACTTC.

This clonotype was counted a few times. The rearrangement links TRBV6-5 to TRBJ2-7; TRBD2 matches at 12 bases. CDR3 length equals 15 residues. Germline-derived CDR1 and CDR2 are MNHEY and SVGAGI. V gave up 4 bases and J gave up 5 bases; unmatched junction bases: 6. CDR3 nucleotide sequence: TGTGCCAGCAGTTTATCTAGCGGGAGGGTCCACGAGCAGTACTTC. It specifies CASSLSSGRVHEQYF.

There are a few counts of this clonotype. This rearrangement joins TRBV4-1 to TRBJ2-5, with D perhaps TRBD2 (6 bases). CDR1 and CDR2 from the germline V gene are MGHRA and YSYEKL. V lost 5 bases to trimming and J lost 5 bases, with 18 bases between them. The CDR3 is made up of 15 amino acids. The CDR3 nucleotides are TGCGCCAGCAGCGAACCGGGACTGGGATCGGAGACCCAGTACTTC. Translating it yields CASSEPGLGSETQYF.

This clonotype came up a few times. The V call is TRBV27, the J call TRBJ1-2, with D perhaps TRBD1 (5 bases). Trimming pared 6 bases from V and 3 bases from J, leaving 11 bases between. This CDR3 comprises 13 residues. Germline V gene sequence: CDR1 MNHEY, CDR2 SMNVEV (reference sequence). The DNA for the CDR3 is TGTGCCAGCAGCATGGGACCCCACTATGGCTACACCTTC. The encoded protein is CASSMGPHYGYTF.

This clonotype appeared a few times. The chain employs TRBV29-1 and TRBJ1-1, with 9 bases fitting TRBD1. CDR3 length: 12 residues. Per the germline V gene, CDR1 is SQVTM and CDR2 is ANQGSEA. Trimming removed 6 bases from V and 6 bases from J; junction bases left unmatched: 5. Here the CDR3 reads CSVPGQGAEAFF. The CDR3 DNA follows: TGCAGCGTCCCGGGACAGGGCGCTGAAGCTTTCTTT.

The chain joins TRBV11-2 to TRBJ2-5, with 7 bases aligning to TRBD1. The germline V gene encodes CDR1 SGHAT and CDR2 FQNNGV. Germline trimming cut 5 bases from V and 2 bases from J; bases unmatched to any gene: 5. The CDR3 consists of 14 residues. The DNA of the CDR3 is TGTGCCAGCAGCCTCACAGGGGAGCAAGAGACCCAGTACTTC. Its translation: CASSLTGEQETQYF.

This clonotype was detected only a few times. DNA for the CDR3: TGTGCCAGCAGGGGGGACACCGAGGATGACTACTACGAGCAGTACTTC. It codes for CASRGDTEDDYYEQYF. The chain is built from TRBV12-3 or TRBV12-4 and TRBJ2-7; D is perhaps TRBD1 (6 bases). V lost 6 bases, J lost 3 bases, and 21 bases lay in between. This CDR3 is built from 16 residues.

The V call is TRBV27, the J call TRBJ1-5, with 8 positions matching TRBD1. Germline-derived CDR1 and CDR2 are MNHEY and SMNVEV (reference sequence). V trimming: 5 bases; J trimming: 4 bases; junction bases outside the gene matches: 7. This CDR3 has 15 amino acids. CDR3 residues: CASSGSRGRNQPQHF. CDR3 DNA: TGTGCCAGCAGTGGGTCCAGGGGGCGAAATCAGCCCCAGCATTTT.

This clonotype has at least ten counts. This rearrangement joins TRBV29-1 to TRBJ1-1; TRBD1 matches at 9 bases. Germline V gene lookup returns CDR1 SQVTM and CDR2 ANQGSEA. The V segment lost 7 bases and the J segment 0 bases; nucleotides outside the gene matches: 6. There are 14 residues in the CDR3. The CDR3 coding sequence is TGCAGCGCCGGGACAGGGACAATGAACACTGAAGCTTTCTTT. This sequence encodes CSAGTGTMNTEAFF.

The chain links TRBV29-1 to TRBJ2-7; no clear D. The CDR3 loop spans 16 amino acids. Trimming took 5 bases from V and 5 from J, leaving 25 bases between them. The germline gives CDR1 SQVTM, CDR2 ANQGSEA. The CDR3 nucleotides are TGCAGCGTTTCGGGCCTTACTACGAGCAGCAATCACGAGCAGTACTTC. The encoded protein is CSVSGLTTSSNHEQYF.

The rearrangement links TRBV29-1 to TRBJ1-3, with a weak D call TRBD1 (6 bases). Trimming shortened V by 4 bases and J by 4 bases, and 11 bases separated the two germline ends. CDR1 and CDR2 from the germline V gene are SQVTM and ANQGSEA. The CDR3 covers 13 residues. CDR3 residues: CSVATGSGNTIYF. CDR3 in DNA: TGCAGCGTTGCAACAGGGTCGGGAAACACCATATATTTT.

This clonotype came up once. The V gene is TRBV5-1, the J gene TRBJ1-1; D unclear. The germline V gene has CDR1 SGHRS and CDR2 YFSETQ. The CDR3 runs 15 residues. V lost 4 bases to trimming and J lost 5 bases, with 18 bases between them. CDR3 DNA: TGCGCCAGCAGCGTGAAAGGGTTTTTGTTGACTGAAGCTTTCTTT. Its translation: CASSVKGFLLTEAFF.

V usage is TRBV21-1 and J usage is TRBJ2-7. TRBV21-1 is a pseudogene locus. This CDR3 contains 12 residues. The CDR3: CASSKETHEQYF. CDR3 coding DNA: TGTGCCAGCAGCAAAGAAACCCACGAGCAGTACTTC.

This clonotype has a handful of counts. The rearrangement links TRBV5-1 to TRBJ2-7, with 10 bases identical to TRBD2. The CDR3 totals 14 residues. V lost 4 bases, J lost 4 bases, and 5 bases stayed unmatched. Germline values: CDR1 SGHRS, CDR2 YFSETQ. The CDR3 loop reads CASSHSGRFYEQYF. CDR3 DNA: TGCGCCAGCAGCCATAGCGGGAGGTTTTACGAGCAGTACTTC.

The sample holds a few counts of this clonotype. The genes are TRBV3-1 and TRBJ2-1, with 10 bases matching TRBD2. The CDR3 consists of 16 residues. Trimming removed 6 bases from V and 4 bases from J; junction bases left unmatched: 9. In germline, CDR1 is LGHDT, CDR2 YNNKEL (reference sequence). CDR3 loop: CASSPSLAGEYNEQFF. The CDR3 coding sequence is TGTGCCAGCAGTCCCTCCCTAGCGGGAGAATACAATGAGCAGTTCTTC.

The table lists this clonotype with many counts. This sequence joins TRBV5-5 and TRBJ2-3; perhaps D is TRBD1 or TRBD2 (5 bases each). Trimming removed 4 bases at V and 2 bases at J, with 17 bases between. Germline V gene data show CDR1 as SGHKS and CDR2 as YYEKEE (reference sequence). The CDR3 runs 16 residues. The CDR3 DNA reads TGTGCCAGCAGCGGCCCCCGGGACGAGATCACAGATACGCAGTATTTT. Translating gives CASSGPRDEITDTQYF.

This clonotype was counted a single time. CDR3 coding DNA: TGCGCCAGCAGCTTGCAAGGGCAACATTACAATGAGCAGTTCTTC. Translated: CASSLQGQHYNEQFF. The chain couples TRBV5-1 to TRBJ2-1; D is ambiguous. V lost 1 base to trimming and J lost 4 bases, with 12 bases between them. CDR3 length: 15 amino acids. The V gene's germline CDR1 is SGHRS and CDR2 YFSETQ.

This clonotype was counted a few times. The chain uses TRBV21-1 and TRBJ2-4; the table's D call, TRBD1, was not checked against the DNA. TRBV21-1 is shown as a pseudogene. The CDR3 length is 17 residues. The CDR3 DNA sequence: TGTGCCAGCAGCTTGAGTGACAGGGGGCGCGACAAAAACATTCAGTACTTC. Translated, it gives CASSLSDRGRDKNIQYF.

This clonotype was counted only a few times. At one boundary the junction diverges from the germline segment, which might be a read error. The chain uses TRBV13 and TRBJ2-3; 9 bases are a match to TRBD2. The CDR3 consists of 11 residues. Germline CDR1 is PRHDT and CDR2 is FYEKMQ (reference sequence). CDR3 residues: CASSGIAGEGF. CDR3 sequence (DNA): TGTGCCAGCAGTGGGATAGCGGGAGAGGGTTTT.

This clonotype was detected only a few times. The gene calls are TRBV7-9 and TRBJ2-1; D remains unclear. Trimming removed 5 bases at V and 10 bases at J, with 12 bases between. Germline loops: CDR1 SEHNR, CDR2 FQNEAQ (reference sequence). CDR3 length: 12 residues. CDR3 residues: CASSPYSAEQFF. The CDR3 DNA reads TGTGCCAGCAGCCCGTACTCCGCGGAGCAGTTCTTC.

This clonotype was found a few times. This rearrangement joins TRBV11-2 to TRBJ2-4; 11 bases map to TRBD2. Germline V lookup: CDR1 SGHAT, CDR2 FQNNGV. The CDR3 length is 16 residues. V was pared by 0 bases and J by 6 bases, with 4 bases of the junction left unmatched. DNA for the CDR3: TGTGCCAGCAGCTTAGAGATAGCGGGAGGGCGAAACATTCAGTACTTC. The encoded protein is CASSLEIAGGRNIQYF.

The chain recombines TRBV4-1 with TRBJ2-1, with 9 nucleotides matching TRBD2. The length of the CDR3 is 17 residues. The V and J ends lost 0 bases and 3 bases, in that order; junction bases with no gene match: 6. Germline CDR1 MGHRA, CDR2 YSYEKL. The CDR3 DNA sequence: TGCGCCAGCAGCCAAGATGAGGCTAGCGGGATCTACAATGAGCAGTTCTTC. Encoded protein: CASSQDEASGIYNEQFF.

The rearrangement uses TRBV24-1 and TRBJ2-1; 8 bases align to TRBD2. Germline values: CDR1 KGHDR, CDR2 SFDVKD. This CDR3 comprises 17 residues. V trimming: 6 bases; J trimming: 0 bases; junction bases outside the gene matches: 9. The CDR3 sequence: CATSSSGGRSSYNEQFF. CDR3 sequence (DNA): TGTGCCACCAGTAGCTCGGGGGGGCGGAGCTCCTACAATGAGCAGTTCTTC.

The V gene is TRBV20-1, the J gene TRBJ2-2; D gene uncertain. Germline assignment: CDR1 DFQATT and CDR2 SNEGSKA (reference sequence). Trimming shortened V by 7 bases and J by 1 base, and 16 bases separated the two germline ends. The CDR3 runs 15 residues. The CDR3 DNA sequence: TGCAGTGGGCTCGGAGTCCGGCAGAACACCGGGGAGCTGTTTTTT. Amino acid sequence: CSGLGVRQNTGELFF.

This clonotype was seen a few times. The V gene is TRBV4-1, the J gene TRBJ2-1; 9 bases fit TRBD2. Germline CDR1 reads MGHRA; CDR2 reads YSYEKL. Trimming cost V 6 bases and J 1 base; bases outside gene matches: 10. The CDR3 runs to 17 residues. This CDR3 reads CASSPVLAGVSYNEQFF. The CDR3 DNA follows: TGCGCCAGCAGTCCTGTGTTAGCGGGAGTGTCCTACAATGAGCAGTTCTTC.

The rearrangement links TRBV7-9 to TRBJ2-1, with 8 bases matching TRBD1. The V gene end was trimmed by 5 bases and the J gene end by 8 bases; junction bases not matched to a gene: 11. The CDR3 totals 15 residues. The germline CDR1 and CDR2 sequences are SEHNR and FQNEAQ (reference sequence). CDR3 region: CASSTGQGDLHEQFF. In DNA, the CDR3 is TGTGCCAGCAGCACCGGACAGGGTGATCTCCATGAGCAGTTCTTC.

This clonotype has only a few counts. V gene TRBV6-2 or TRBV6-3 combines with J gene TRBJ2-5; D is uncertain. The CDR3 is 15 residues long. Germline loops: CDR1 MNHEY, CDR2 SVGEGT. The ends were cut back, 1 base at V and 4 bases at J, with 13 bases in the middle. The CDR3 region is CASSYWVPPPETQYF. The CDR3 region has the DNA TGTGCCAGCAGTTACTGGGTTCCTCCCCCAGAGACCCAGTACTTC.

This clonotype was found many times. The V gene is TRBV7-3, the J gene TRBJ2-1, with 8 bases fitting TRBD1. The junction had 2 bases not matched to a gene; V was cut back by 4 bases and J by 6 bases. This CDR3 is built from 13 residues. Germline V CDR1 and CDR2: SGHTA, FQGTGA. The CDR3 DNA follows: TGTGCCAGCAGCTCCGGACAGGGCAATGAGCAGTTCTTC. It is translated as CASSSGQGNEQFF.

This clonotype was counted only a few times. V gene TRBV9 combines with J gene TRBJ2-7, with D uncertain. CDR1 is SGDLS, CDR2 YYNGEE, per germline. Deletions cut 3 bases from V and 3 bases from J, with 13 bases between. This CDR3 region has 14 residues. CDR3 in amino acids: CASSAARVGYEQYF. In DNA form, the CDR3 reads TGTGCCAGCAGCGCCGCCCGGGTTGGCTACGAGCAGTACTTC. Using reference TRBV9 and TRBJ2-7 for the parts outside the CDR3, the full variable domain is DSGVTQTPKHLITATGQRVTLRCSPRSGDLSVYWYQQSLDQGLQFLIQYYNGEERAKGNILERFSAQQFPDLHSELNLSSLELGDSALYFCASSAARVGYEQYFGPGTRLTVT.